The 19 T cell receptor beta chains in this list originate from one sample, sequenced in a study of cytomegalovirus exposure and HLA in healthy donors listed by TCRdb under 2017. The method behind the library was the immunoSEQ multiplex PCR assay. For the multiplex PCR, a mixture combining 60 forward primers for TCR Vbeta segments and 13 reverse primers for TCR Jbeta segments was used. TCRdb limited this immuneACCESS table to in-frame rearrangements with V and J called. A share of clones is missing; checked studies link under half to unresolved V genes, and the rest is unexplained. The sample table contains tens of thousands of clones; only one count was recorded for 60% to 85% of them. 5.5% of the sample rests with the top ten. Sequencing used PBMCs. The source of these receptors is a male donor in good health and CMV-seropositive.

The rearrangement uses TRBV13 and TRBJ2-7, with D possibly being TRBD2 (7 bases). Germline CDR1 PRHDT, CDR2 FYEKMQ (reference sequence). The CDR3 is made up of 14 amino acids. With 0 bases removed from V and 4 bases from J, the gap between germline ends came to 10 bases. In DNA, the CDR3 is TGTGCCAGCAGCTTAGGCGGGGGGCAATACGAGCAGTACTTC. Its translation is CASSLGGGQYEQYF.

The chain couples TRBV11-1 to TRBJ2-7, with D unresolved. The V end lost 4 bases, the J end lost 4 bases, and 8 bases lay between the germline ends. The CDR3 has 12 residues. Germline V gene data show CDR1 as SGHAT and CDR2 as FQDESV (reference sequence). CDR3 sequence: CASSYTVYEQYF. Written as DNA, the CDR3 is TGTGCCAGCAGCTACACAGTTTACGAGCAGTACTTC. The variable domain in full, completed from reference TRBV11-1 and TRBJ2-7, reads EAEVAQSPRYKITEKSQAVAFWCDPISGHATLYWYRQILGQGPELLVQFQDESVVDDSQLPKDRFSAERLKGVDSTLKIQPAELGDSAMYLCASSYTVYEQYFGPGTRLTVT.

This chain uses TRBV28 with TRBJ2-7; 12 bases map to TRBD2. Germline V lookup: CDR1 MDHEN, CDR2 SYDVKM. J gave up 2 bases and V 5 bases, and 4 bases lay outside the gene matches. The CDR3 runs to 15 residues. The CDR3 sequence is CASSGLAGWAYEQYF. The DNA for the CDR3 is TGTGCCAGCAGTGGACTAGCGGGATGGGCCTACGAGCAGTACTTC.

The chain recombines TRBV27 with TRBJ2-1; 13 nucleotides agree with TRBD2. V lost 7 bases and J lost 6; bases outside the gene matches: 3. The CDR3 runs 14 residues. Germline V gene sequence: CDR1 MNHEY, CDR2 SMNVEV (reference sequence). CDR3 protein: CASTGLAGVNEQFF. Here the CDR3 DNA reads TGTGCCAGCACCGGACTAGCGGGAGTCAATGAGCAGTTCTTC.

The chain recombines TRBV9 with TRBJ1-1; D gene ambiguous. This CDR3 has 13 residues. CDR1 is SGDLS and CDR2 is YYNGEE in the germline V gene. V gave up 0 bases and J gave up 0 bases, with 3 bases separating them. CDR3 nucleotides: TGTGCCAGCAGCGTAGGTATGAACACTGAAGCTTTCTTT. Translating gives CASSVGMNTEAFF.

The chain links TRBV5-4 to TRBJ1-2; D call uncertain. The CDR3 has 14 residues. Germline CDR1 reads SGHNT; CDR2 reads YYREEE (reference sequence). Trimming removed 1 base from V and 3 bases from J, with 10 bases in between. The CDR3 protein is CASSLFGSYYGYTF. CDR3 coding DNA: TGTGCCAGCAGCTTGTTCGGGAGTTACTATGGCTACACCTTC.

J is TRBJ2-7 and V is TRBV9; 7 bases match TRBD2. The junction had 11 bases not matched to a gene; V was cut back by 3 bases and J by 2 bases. The CDR3 loop spans 16 amino acids. Germline CDR1 and CDR2: SGDLS and YYNGEE. The DNA of the CDR3 is TGTGCCAGCAGCGACGGTGTGGGGGGGACTCCCTACGAGCAGTACTTC. It yields the protein CASSDGVGGTPYEQYF.

The V call is TRBV6-4, the J call TRBJ2-2; TRBD1 might be the D (6 bases). The germline V gene has CDR1 MRHNA and CDR2 SNTAGT. The CDR3 has 16 amino acids. Trimming removed 3 bases from V and 0 bases from J, with 11 bases in between. The CDR3 nucleotides read TGTGCCAGCAGTGATCGGTGGACAGCGAACACCGGGGAGCTGTTTTTT. This translates into CASSDRWTANTGELFF.

The chain combines TRBV7-9 with TRBJ1-2, with a tentative D call TRBD1 (5 bases). The germline CDR1 and CDR2 sequences are SEHNR and FQNEAQ (reference sequence). The V end lost 3 bases, the J end lost 2 bases, and 16 bases lay between the germline ends. CDR3 length equals 16 residues. The CDR3 DNA is TGTGCCAGCAGCTTTTCTGGACAACTTCCGAACTATGGCTACACCTTC. Its protein product is CASSFSGQLPNYGYTF.

The chain is built from TRBV11-2 and TRBJ2-1; TRBD2 matches at 9 bases. V shed 6 bases, J shed 6 bases, and the junction held 9 bases outside the gene matches. There are 15 residues in the CDR3. The germline gives CDR1 SGHAT, CDR2 FQNNGV. CDR3 sequence: CASRTVVAGANEQFF. The CDR3, as DNA: TGTGCCAGCAGGACCGTGGTAGCGGGGGCCAATGAGCAGTTCTTC.

V and J are TRBV6-5 and TRBJ1-1; TRBD1 matches at 9 bases. V was pared by 10 bases and J by 4 bases, with 13 bases of the junction left unmatched. The CDR3 loop spans 15 amino acids. Germline V gene sequence: CDR1 MNHEY, CDR2 SVGAGI. CDR3 in amino acids: CATRRGAGQGTEAFF. The DNA for the CDR3 is TGTGCCACCCGAAGGGGGGCGGGACAGGGCACTGAAGCTTTCTTT.

The chain uses TRBV30 and TRBJ2-2; possible D gene TRBD1, 6 bases. V was shortened by 4 bases and J by 4 bases, with 7 bases between the two germline ends. The CDR3 loop spans 12 amino acids. Germline loops: CDR1 GTSNPN, CDR2 SVGIG (reference sequence). The CDR3 loop reads CAWNRATGELFF. In nucleotides, the CDR3 is TGTGCCTGGAACAGGGCCACCGGGGAGCTGTTTTTT.

The chain employs TRBV7-9 and TRBJ1-2; TRBD1 aligns across 9 bases. Per germline, CDR1 SEHNR and CDR2 FQNEAQ (reference sequence). After removal of 5 bases from V and 6 bases from J, the junction contained 4 bases not matched to a gene. The CDR3 runs 13 residues. CDR3: CASSPWTGDGYTF. The CDR3 DNA reads as TGTGCCAGCAGCCCATGGACAGGGGATGGCTACACCTTC.

A few counts support this clone. The chain combines TRBV2 with TRBJ1-5, with D perhaps matching TRBD1 (6 bases). Germline-derived CDR1 and CDR2 are SNHLY and FYNNEI. The CDR3 runs 16 residues. The V end lost 0 bases, the J end lost 7 bases, and 16 bases lay between the germline ends. In DNA form, the CDR3 reads TGTGCCAGCAGTGAAGCGGGGACACCTTCGGAACAGCCCCAGCATTTT. Protein sequence: CASSEAGTPSEQPQHF.

The chain uses TRBV18 and TRBJ2-5; 9 bases align to TRBD1. The CDR3 has 17 residues. V was pared by 3 bases and J by 3 bases, with 11 bases of the junction left unmatched. From germline, CDR1 is KGHSH and CDR2 LQKENI. The CDR3 coding sequence is TGTGCCAGCTCACCCGTGACAGGGGGGCAGAGTAAAGAGACCCAGTACTTC. Translated, it gives CASSPVTGGQSKETQYF.

The chain recombines TRBV19 with TRBJ2-2; 7 bases are a match to TRBD2. J was trimmed by 8 bases and V by 2 bases; bases with no gene match: 2. The CDR3 runs 13 residues. CDR1 is LNHDA, CDR2 SQIVND, per germline (reference sequence). CDR3 nucleotides: TGTGCCAGTAGTATAACTAGCGCTGGGGAGCTGTTTTTT. The encoded protein is CASSITSAGELFF.

The chain combines TRBV5-1 with TRBJ1-2; maybe TRBD1 (6 bases). CDR1 and CDR2 from the germline V gene are SGHRS and YFSETQ. Trimming stripped 0 bases from V and 6 bases from J, with 9 bases between. CDR3 length: 13 residues. CDR3 region: CASSLGGGDGYTF. Written as DNA, the CDR3 is TGCGCCAGCAGCTTGGGGGGGGGCGATGGCTACACCTTC.

Concerning this clone: This CDR3 is also generated by other DNA sequences in the sample. The chain couples TRBV27 to TRBJ2-2, with TRBD2 identical over 13 bases. The J segment lost 8 bases and the V segment lost 6 bases, leaving 6 bases of the junction unmatched. The length of the CDR3 is 15 residues. Germline V lookup: CDR1 MNHEY, CDR2 SMNVEV (reference sequence). Written as DNA, the CDR3 is TGTGCCAGCAGCGACCGACTAGCGGGGGGTGGGGAGCTGTTTTTT. This codes for CASSDRLAGGGELFF.

The V gene is TRBV7-8, the J gene TRBJ1-6; D unresolved. The V and J ends lost 2 bases and 5 bases respectively, with 7 bases between them. Germline lookup yields CDR1 SGHVS and CDR2 FQNEAQ. This CDR3 has 14 residues. DNA of the CDR3: TGTGCCAGCAGCTTAAGTGAGGATAATTCACCCCTCCACTTT. Its translation is CASSLSEDNSPLHF. Complete variable domain (other parts from reference TRBV7-8 and TRBJ1-6): GAGVSQSPRYKVAKRGQDVALRCDPISGHVSLFWYQQALGQGPEFLTYFQNEAQLDKSGLPSDRFFAERPEGSVSTLKIQRTQQEDSAVYLCASSLSEDNSPLHFGNGTRLTVT.